This TCR beta chain derives from a study of blood T cell repertoires in COVID-19. About the research overall: COVID-19 samples from acute and convalescent phases originated in the United States, Italy and Spain. PBMCs, B-cell-depleted T cells, or T cells were the source of the cDNA or gDNA that made up the material.

Original processing notes: Amplification of reference gene primers provided the estimated nucleated cell counts. TCRdb's copy holds only in-frame clones and misses some; the assay was immunoSEQ multiplex PCR. The V and J calls and clone size come from that table; D and trimming were worked out from the DNA. This table has about 37,000 clones, over 75% appearing once. The V gene end was trimmed by 4 bases and the J gene end by 3 bases; junction bases not matched to a gene: 7. The CDR3 runs to 15 residues. Germline CDR1 and CDR2: SGHVS and FQNEAQ. This receptor was taken from a human donor in a cohort sampled during active COVID-19. V gene TRBV7-8 combines with J gene TRBJ2-7; TRBD1 matches 9 bases. The source material was peripheral blood. The CDR3 protein is CASSSGGTGLYEQYF. In DNA form, the CDR3 reads TGTGCCAGCAGCTCCGGAGGGACAGGGCTCTACGAGCAGTACTTC.